The 4 T cell receptor beta chains given below trace back to one sample, sequenced in a study of CD8 T cells in ankylosing spondylitis. TCRdb re-analysed the 5' RACE reads in MiXCR, keeping a single row per CDR3 protein. The data hold around 100,000 distinct CDR3 sequences, with around 24% observed a single time. Sequencing used synovial fluid, either unsorted or a sorted T cell fraction (not recorded which). All receptors derive from a male donor with ankylosing spondylitis.

J is TRBJ2-7 and V is TRBV18; D not certain. V dropped 11 bases and J dropped 2 bases, with 13 bases sitting between them. The CDR3 runs to 12 residues. Per the germline V gene, CDR1 is KGHSH and CDR2 is LQKENI. The CDR3 sequence is CASATVPYEQYF. In DNA form, the CDR3 reads TGTGCCTCCGCGACGGTCCCCTACGAGCAGTACTTC.

The chain has TRBV25-1 and TRBJ2-7; D could derive from TRBD1 or TRBD2 (5 bases each). With 4 bases removed from V and 2 bases from J, the gap between germline ends came to 9 bases. Per germline, CDR1 MGHDK and CDR2 SYGVNS. The length of the CDR3 is 13 residues. The chain's CDR3 is CASSALGAYEQYF. As DNA, the CDR3 is TGTGCCAGCAGTGCACTAGGGGCCTACGAGCAGTACTTC.

The table lists this clonotype with a few counts. V gene TRBV11-3 combines with J gene TRBJ2-7, with D unresolved. V was trimmed by 3 bases and J by 3 bases, leaving 18 bases between them. Germline assignment: CDR1 SGHNT and CDR2 YENEEA. This CDR3 has 16 amino acids. Here the CDR3 DNA reads TGTGCCAGCAGCTTCATCAAGCATCCTAGAGGCTACGAGCAGTACGTC. Its protein is CASSFIKHPRGYEQYV.

This clonotype was observed a handful of times. This chain uses TRBV10-3 with TRBJ2-5; D may be TRBD2 (5 bases). Germline CDR1 is ENHRY and CDR2 is SYGVKD. The CDR3 runs 14 residues. The germline V and J ends were trimmed by 2 bases and 2 bases, with 9 bases remaining between them. CDR3 coding DNA: TGTGCCATCAGTGAGGGGCGAGGGCAAGAGACCCAGTACTTC. It encodes CAISEGRGQETQYF.